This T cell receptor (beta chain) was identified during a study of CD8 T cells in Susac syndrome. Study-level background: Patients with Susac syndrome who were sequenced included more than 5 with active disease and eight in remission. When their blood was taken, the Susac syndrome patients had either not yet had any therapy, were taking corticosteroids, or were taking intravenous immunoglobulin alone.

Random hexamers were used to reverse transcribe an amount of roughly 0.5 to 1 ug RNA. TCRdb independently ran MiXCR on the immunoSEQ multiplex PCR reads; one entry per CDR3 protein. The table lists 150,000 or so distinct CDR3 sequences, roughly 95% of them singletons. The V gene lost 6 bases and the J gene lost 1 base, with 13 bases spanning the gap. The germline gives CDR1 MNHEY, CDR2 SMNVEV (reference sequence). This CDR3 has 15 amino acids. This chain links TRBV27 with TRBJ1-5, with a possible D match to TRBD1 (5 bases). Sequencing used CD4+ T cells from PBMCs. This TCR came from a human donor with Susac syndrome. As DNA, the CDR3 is TGTGCCAGCAGGCCGGGACTTTGGAGCAATCAGCCCCAGCATTTT. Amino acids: CASRPGLWSNQPQHF.